A selection of T cell receptor beta chains follows, all from one sample in a study of regulatory T cells in long-lasting Graves disease. From the multiplex PCR reads, TCRdb called clonotypes with MiXCR, one entry per CDR3 protein. The sample holds around 420,000 distinct CDR3 sequences, 15% seen once. This same sample was also part of a study on T cells in Graves' hyperthyroidism and ophthalmopathy.

Source: peripheral blood mononuclear cells (PBMCs), taken at new diagnosis, from a patient treated with antithyroid drugs. The source of these receptors is a woman aged 40-49 years with Graves disease. Each CDR3 is given with its conserved first and last residue. D genes are given only for firm matches. Size is omitted from some rows. Given values are once, few, many or a class for expanded clones.

D gene	J gene	clone size	V gene	CDR3 DNA	CDR3 protein
TRBD1	TRBJ2-2	few	TRBV29-1	TGCAGCGTTGAATCGGGACAGGGGTTGGAGACCGGGGAGCTGTTTTTT	CSVESGQGLETGELFF
TRBD2	TRBJ2-7	many	TRBV6-2/TRBV6-3	TGTGCCAGCAGTTACTTGCTAGCGGGGGACGAGCAGTACTTC	CASSYLLAGDEQYF
NA	TRBJ2-3	NA	TRBV24-1	TGTGCCACCCGGGCGGCAACTAGCACAGATACGCAGTATTTT	CATRAATSTDTQYF
NA	TRBJ2-1	few	TRBV6-2/TRBV6-3	TGTGCCAGCACCTCAGGGGGAGGGCACAATGAGCAGTTCTTC	CASTSGGGHNEQFF
TRBD1	TRBJ1-6	many	TRBV5-1	TGCGCCAGCAGCTTGGTTGGGACAGGGAGTACACCCCTCCACTTT	CASSLVGTGSTPLHF
NA	TRBJ2-1	NA	TRBV7-2	TGTGCCAGCAGCTTAGCCAGGACGAGGAGGAATGAGCAGTGCTTC	CASSLARTRRNEQCF
NA	TRBJ2-3	many	TRBV12-3/TRBV12-4	TGTGCCAGCAGTTTGTCCAGCGGAGGGGATACGCAGTATTTT	CASSLSSGGDTQYF
NA	TRBJ2-3	few	TRBV7-9	TGTGCCAGCAGCTCGCGGACACATACTAGCACAGATACGCAGTATTTT	CASSSRTHTSTDTQYF
TRBD2	TRBJ2-4	many	TRBV12-3/TRBV12-4	TGTGCCAGCAGTCCCAGCGGGAGCATTCAGTACTTC	CASSPSGSIQYF
TRBD1	TRBJ1-5	NA	TRBV30	TGTGCCTGGAGCCGAGGACAGGGAGAGGGTCAGCCCCAGCATTTT	CAWSRGQGEGQPQHF
NA	TRBJ2-1	many	TRBV9	TGTGCCAGCAGCTCTAGTCAGCGGTCCTACAATGAGCAGTTCTTC	CASSSSQRSYNEQFF
NA	TRBJ2-2	few	TRBV19	TGTGCCAGCGGCCACCTGAACACCGGGGAGCTGTTTTTT	CASGHLNTGELFF
TRBD2	TRBJ2-5	many	TRBV20-1	TGCAGTGCTAGAAGTCTAGCGGGAGGGGACCAAGAGACCCAGTACTTC	CSARSLAGGDQETQYF
NA	TRBJ2-1	many	TRBV9	TGTGCCAGCAGCGTAGGTAGCGGCTCCTACAATGAGCAGTTCTTC	CASSVGSGSYNEQFF
NA	TRBJ2-5	many	TRBV19	TGTGCCAGTAGTATAGAAGGGTTCGGAGAGACCCAGTACTTC	CASSIEGFGETQYF
TRBD1	TRBJ2-7	few	TRBV27	TGTGCCAGCAGTCCGGGACAGAACCTCTACGAGCAGTACTTC	CASSPGQNLYEQYF
TRBD2	TRBJ2-1	NA	TRBV7-6	TGTGCCAGCAGCGCCCCACTAGCGCGGACTGGCAATGAGCAGTTCTTC	CASSAPLARTGNEQFF
NA	TRBJ1-1	many	TRBV10-3	TGTGCCATCAGTAGAAGCGGATCGGAAGCTTTCTTT	CAISRSGSEAFF
NA	TRBJ2-3	few	TRBV10-3	TGTGCCATCAGTGATACAAGGGCCCCCACAGATACGCAGTATTTT	CAISDTRAPTDTQYF
TRBD2	TRBJ2-7	many	TRBV2	TGTGCCAGCAGTCTGGCTAGCGGGAGGAACGCGTACTTC	CASSLASGRNAYF
TRBD2	TRBJ2-1	NA	TRBV7-9	TGTGCCAGCAGCTTGGGGACTAGCGGCACCTCCTACAATGAGCAGTTCTTC	CASSLGTSGTSYNEQFF
TRBD2	TRBJ2-5	NA	TRBV18	TGTGCCAGCTCACCGAGACTAGCGGAAGGAGAGACCCAGTACTTC	CASSPRLAEGETQYF
TRBD2	TRBJ2-6	NA	TRBV6-6	TGTGCCAGCAGTTACTCGCCCGCGGGCGGGGGGAAAGGGGCCAACGTCCTGACTTTC	CASSYSPAGGGKGANVLTF
TRBD1	TRBJ1-2	many	TRBV14	TGTGCCAGCAGCCAAGCTGCAGCACAGGGGGCCGATGATGGCTACACCTTC	CASSQAAAQGADDGYTF
TRBD2	TRBJ2-7	many	TRBV28	TGTGCCAGTTGTAGTCCGGGACTAGCGGGAAACAGGGGGGACTACGAGCAGTACTTC	CASCSPGLAGNRGDYEQYF
TRBD1	TRBJ2-7	few	TRBV13	TGTGCCAGCAGCTTAGGCCGAGGACAGGCGCTAACCTACGAGCAGTACTTC	CASSLGRGQALTYEQYF
TRBD1	TRBJ1-2	NA	TRBV19	TGTGCCAGTAGTACCTCGCAGGGGGGAGACTATGGCTACACCTTC	CASSTSQGGDYGYTF
TRBD1	TRBJ2-7	many	TRBV7-2	TGTGCCAGCAGCTTGGCCCCCGGGACAGGGGTTCCCGAGCAGTACTTC	CASSLAPGTGVPEQYF
TRBD1	TRBJ1-6	many	TRBV20-1	TGCAGTGCTGTACCGGGACAGGGATATAATTCACCCCTCCACTTT	CSAVPGQGYNSPLHF
NA	TRBJ2-7	many	TRBV20-1	TGCAGTGCTACCCGGGGCGGGTCCACCTACGAGCAGTACTTC	CSATRGGSTYEQYF
TRBD1	TRBJ1-2	NA	TRBV7-9	TGCGCCAGCAGCTGGATTGACAGGGATGGCTATGGCTACACCTTC	CASSWIDRDGYGYTF
NA	TRBJ2-5	NA	TRBV29-1	TGCAGCTCAAAACAAACTAGCATCAAAGAGACCCAGTACTTC	CSSKQTSIKETQYF
NA	TRBJ1-1	few	TRBV10-3	TGTGCCATCAGTGATAGGGACACTGAAGCTTTCTTT	CAISDRDTEAFF
NA	TRBJ1-1	NA	TRBV12-3/TRBV12-4	TGTGCCAGCAGTATAACGACGGGGTTTGGGGACACTGAAGCTTTCTTT	CASSITTGFGDTEAFF
TRBD2	TRBJ2-7	NA	TRBV6-5	TGTGCCAGCAGTTATGGGAGGGTATCAAGTGAGCAGTACTTC	CASSYGRVSSEQYF
NA	TRBJ2-5	many	TRBV12-5	TGTGCTAGTGGTTTGAGGGGCACCCAGTACTTC	CASGLRGTQYF
NA	TRBJ2-7	many	TRBV25-1	TGTGCCAGCAGTGAATTTTTCGTTGTCGGGGGGCAGTCAGCCTACGAGCAGTACTTC	CASSEFFVVGGQSAYEQYF
NA	TRBJ1-2	NA	TRBV28	TGTGCCAGCAGTTTTGGAGAGAACTATGGCTACACCTTC	CASSFGENYGYTF
NA	TRBJ2-1	NA	TRBV5-1	TGCGCCAGCAGTTGGGGTGGTAGCGGAGACTATCACAAGCTCAATGAGCAGTTCTTC	CASSWGGSGDYHKLNEQFF
TRBD2	TRBJ2-5	many	TRBV28	TGTGCCAGCAGACGTAGCGGGAGGACCCAGTACTTC	CASRRSGRTQYF
TRBD2	TRBJ2-7	NA	TRBV12-5	TGTGCTAGTGGTTCCCTAGCGGGTACAGAGCAGTACTTC	CASGSLAGTEQYF
NA	TRBJ1-3	many	TRBV19	TGTGCCAGTAGTACAGACCTCTCTGGAAACACCATATATTTT	CASSTDLSGNTIYF
TRBD1	TRBJ2-1	NA	TRBV10-2	TGCGCCAGCAGTTCGACAGGGGGCTCTCTCAATGAGCAGTTCTTC	CASSSTGGSLNEQFF
NA	TRBJ1-1	many	TRBV19	TGTGCCAGTAGTAATGGTAGCCCTTACGAAGCTTTCTTT	CASSNGSPYEAFF
NA	TRBJ1-1	few	TRBV12-5	TGTGCTAGTGGTTTGGTACGGGGGCAGTTGAACACTGAAGCTTTCTTT	CASGLVRGQLNTEAFF
NA	TRBJ1-2	many	TRBV10-1	TGCGCCAGCGCAGGGACACACCTAAACTATGGCTACACCTTC	CASAGTHLNYGYTF
NA	TRBJ1-2	many	TRBV2	TGTGCCAGCAGTGAACTTGACAGTCCAAGGAGGGGCTACACCTTC	CASSELDSPRRGYTF
NA	TRBJ2-5	many	TRBV27	TGTGCCAGCAGTTTGGGTCTAGAGGGGCGAGAGACCCAGTACTTC	CASSLGLEGRETQYF
NA	TRBJ2-5	NA	TRBV5-4	TGTGCCAGCAGCTCCCGCTCAGCGGGCGGAGAGACCCAGTACTTC	CASSSRSAGGETQYF
TRBD2	TRBJ2-3	many	TRBV5-1	TGCGCCAGCCGTTCTAGCGGCTCTAGCACAGATACGCAGTATTTT	CASRSSGSSTDTQYF
NA	TRBJ2-7	many	TRBV28	TGTGCCAGCACGGCAGGGGCTCCCTACGAGCAGTACTTC	CASTAGAPYEQYF